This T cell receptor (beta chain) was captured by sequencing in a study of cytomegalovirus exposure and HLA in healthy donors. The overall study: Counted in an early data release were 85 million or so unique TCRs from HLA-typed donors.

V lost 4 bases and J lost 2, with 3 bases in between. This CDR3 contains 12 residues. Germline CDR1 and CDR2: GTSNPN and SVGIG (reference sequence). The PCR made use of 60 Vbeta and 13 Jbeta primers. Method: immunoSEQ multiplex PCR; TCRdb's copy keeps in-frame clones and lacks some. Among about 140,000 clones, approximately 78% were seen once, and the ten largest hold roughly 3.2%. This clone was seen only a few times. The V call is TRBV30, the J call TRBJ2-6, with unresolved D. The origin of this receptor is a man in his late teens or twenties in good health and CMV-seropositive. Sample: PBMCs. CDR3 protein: CAWTTGANVLTF. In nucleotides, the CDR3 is TGTGCCTGGACTACTGGGGCCAACGTCCTGACTTTC.